The sequence of this TCR beta chain was determined in a study of T-cell memory formation after mild COVID-19. Study details: For the most part, TCR clusters were specific to one donor.

This CDR3 is built from 14 residues. From germline, CDR1 is SGHTA and CDR2 FQGNSA. Trimming took 5 bases from V and 7 from J, leaving 17 bases between them. 5'RACE with constant-segment primers built TCRalpha and TCRbeta cDNA libraries with UMIs. MiXCR, applied by TCRdb to the 5' RACE reads, yields one record per CDR3 protein. Of about 320,000 distinct CDR3 sequences in the sample, around 15% were seen once. Overall study findings and caveats: Pre-infection memory harbored some responding clones, suggesting cross-reactive memory joined.

As to this clonotype: The target antigen is unknown.

Specimen: PBMCs or a T cell subset sorted from them (not recorded which). This chain links TRBV7-2 with TRBJ2-5; the D gene is possibly TRBD2 (7 bases). This TCR was recovered from a man younger than 35 who had mild COVID-19 (a few samples of this study predate the infection). Cell type and time point are not known. In DNA form, the CDR3 reads TGTGCCAGCAGCCCGCTCGCGGGGGCCCCGACCCAGTACTTC. It is translated as CASSPLAGAPTQYF.